Reported below is one T cell receptor beta chain. Its target is unknown. The treatment: over 15 received Ad26.COV2.S at low or high dose, single or two shots; 5 received placebo; per-sample allocation not given. Each sample was drawn 63 days after the first injection (of vaccine or placebo). Germline assignment: CDR1 SGHTA and CDR2 FQGNSA. The CDR3 runs 14 residues. Trimming cost V 5 bases and J 9 bases; bases outside gene matches: 10. The sample comes from a study of Ad26.COV2.S vaccination and SARS-CoV-2 variants. General study results and limits: Researchers cautioned that TCR breadth and depth analyses may have underestimated total T cell responses.

Clones were read by immunoSEQ multiplex PCR, and TCRdb kept only the in-frame ones, dropping some. The sample yields about 440,000 clones, 87% seen once. The source was peripheral blood, collected in a trial of Ad26.COV2.S vaccine versus placebo. This sequence originates from a person between 18 and 60 years old who received the Ad26.COV2.S COVID-19 vaccine or a placebo. The rearrangement links TRBV7-2 to TRBJ2-1, with 7 bases identical to TRBD2. DNA for the CDR3: TGTGCCAGCAGCCCCGGACTAGTCGCGGGTGAGCAGTTCTTC. This codes for CASSPGLVAGEQFF.